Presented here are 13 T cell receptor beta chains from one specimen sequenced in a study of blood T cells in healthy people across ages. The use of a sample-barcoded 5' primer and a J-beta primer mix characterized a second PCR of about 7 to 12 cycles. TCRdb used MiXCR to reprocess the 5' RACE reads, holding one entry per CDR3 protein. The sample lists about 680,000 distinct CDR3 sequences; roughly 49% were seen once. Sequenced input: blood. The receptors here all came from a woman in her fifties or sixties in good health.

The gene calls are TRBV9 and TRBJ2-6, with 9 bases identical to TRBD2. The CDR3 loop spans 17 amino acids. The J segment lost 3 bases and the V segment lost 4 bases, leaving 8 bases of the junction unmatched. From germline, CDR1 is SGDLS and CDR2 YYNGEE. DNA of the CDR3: TGTGCCAGCAGCTCCCGGGGACTAGCAGTTGGGGCCAACGTCCTGACTTTC. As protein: CASSSRGLAVGANVLTF.

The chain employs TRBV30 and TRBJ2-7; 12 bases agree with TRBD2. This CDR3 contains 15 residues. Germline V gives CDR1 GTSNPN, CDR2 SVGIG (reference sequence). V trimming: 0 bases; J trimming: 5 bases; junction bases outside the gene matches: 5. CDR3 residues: CAWSVAPSGRDEQYF. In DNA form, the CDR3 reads TGTGCCTGGAGTGTAGCGCCTAGCGGGAGGGACGAGCAGTACTTC.

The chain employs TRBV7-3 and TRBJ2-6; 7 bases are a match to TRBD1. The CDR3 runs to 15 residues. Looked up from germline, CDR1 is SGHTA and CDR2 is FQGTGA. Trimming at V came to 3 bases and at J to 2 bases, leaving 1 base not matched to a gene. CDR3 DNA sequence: TGTGCCAGCAGCTTGACAGGGCCTGGGGCCAACGTCCTGACTTTC. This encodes CASSLTGPGANVLTF.

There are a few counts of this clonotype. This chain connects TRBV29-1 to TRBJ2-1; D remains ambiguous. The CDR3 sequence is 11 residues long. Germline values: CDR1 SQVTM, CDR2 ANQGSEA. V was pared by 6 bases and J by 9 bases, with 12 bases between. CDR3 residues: CSVSLVGEQFF. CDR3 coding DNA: TGCAGCGTCAGTCTAGTCGGTGAGCAGTTCTTC.

CDR3 DNA sequence: TGTGCCAGCAGTTCAAAACCACAGGGCTACGAGCAGTACTTC. Protein product: CASSSKPQGYEQYF. The chain carries TRBV27 and TRBJ2-7; a weak D match, TRBD1 (6 bases). This CDR3 spans 14 amino acids. Per the germline V gene, CDR1 is MNHEY and CDR2 is SMNVEV (reference sequence). Trimming removed 4 bases at V and 3 bases at J, with 13 bases between.

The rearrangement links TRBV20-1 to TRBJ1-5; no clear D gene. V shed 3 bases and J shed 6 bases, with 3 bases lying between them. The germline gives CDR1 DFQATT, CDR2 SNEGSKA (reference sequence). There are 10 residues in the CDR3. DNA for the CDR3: TGCAGTGCTAGCGGTCAGCCCCAGCATTTT. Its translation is CSASGQPQHF.

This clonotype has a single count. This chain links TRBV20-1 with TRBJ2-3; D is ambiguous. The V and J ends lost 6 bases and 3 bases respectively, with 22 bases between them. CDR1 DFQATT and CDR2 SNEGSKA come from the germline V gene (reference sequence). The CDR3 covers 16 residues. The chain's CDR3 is CSATNRAHSRTDTQYF. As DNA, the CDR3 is TGCAGTGCAACGAACCGGGCTCACTCACGGACAGATACGCAGTATTTT.

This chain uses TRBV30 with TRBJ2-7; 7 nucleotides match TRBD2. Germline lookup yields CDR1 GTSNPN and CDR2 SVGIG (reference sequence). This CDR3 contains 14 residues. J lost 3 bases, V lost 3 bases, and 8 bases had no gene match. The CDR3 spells CAWRGAGLSYEQYF. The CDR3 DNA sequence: TGTGCCTGGAGGGGAGCGGGATTAAGCTACGAGCAGTACTTC.

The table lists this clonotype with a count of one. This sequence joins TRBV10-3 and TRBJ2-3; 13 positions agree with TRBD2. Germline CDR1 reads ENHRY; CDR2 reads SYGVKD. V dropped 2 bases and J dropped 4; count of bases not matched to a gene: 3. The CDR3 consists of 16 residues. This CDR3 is CAISEGLAGVADTQYF. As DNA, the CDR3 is TGTGCCATCAGTGAGGGACTAGCGGGAGTTGCAGATACGCAGTATTTT.

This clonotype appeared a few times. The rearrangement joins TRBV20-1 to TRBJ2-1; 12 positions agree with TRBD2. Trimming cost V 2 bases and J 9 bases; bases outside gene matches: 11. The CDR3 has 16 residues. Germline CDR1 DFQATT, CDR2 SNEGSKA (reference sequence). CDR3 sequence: CSARSLASGRAVEQFF. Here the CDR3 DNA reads TGCAGTGCTAGATCCTTAGCTAGCGGGAGGGCGGTTGAGCAGTTCTTC.

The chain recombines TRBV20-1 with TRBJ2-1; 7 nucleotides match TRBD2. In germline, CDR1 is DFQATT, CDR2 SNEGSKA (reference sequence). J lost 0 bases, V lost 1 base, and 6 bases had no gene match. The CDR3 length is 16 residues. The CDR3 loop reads CSARAGGRSSYNEQFF. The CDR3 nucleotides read TGCAGTGCTAGAGCAGGCGGGAGAAGCTCCTACAATGAGCAGTTCTTC.

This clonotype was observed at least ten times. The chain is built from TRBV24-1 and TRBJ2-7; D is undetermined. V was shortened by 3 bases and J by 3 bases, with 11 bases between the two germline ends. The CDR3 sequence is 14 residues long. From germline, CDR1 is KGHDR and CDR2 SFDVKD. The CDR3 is CATSDRYINYEQYF. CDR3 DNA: TGTGCCACCAGTGATCGGTATATTAACTACGAGCAGTACTTC.

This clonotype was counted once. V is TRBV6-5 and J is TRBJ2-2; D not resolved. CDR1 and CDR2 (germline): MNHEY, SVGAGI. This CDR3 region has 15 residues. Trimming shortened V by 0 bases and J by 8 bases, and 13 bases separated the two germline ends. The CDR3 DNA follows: TGTGCCAGCAGTTACTCCGGGCCTGTACGAGGGGAGCTGTTTTTT. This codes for CASSYSGPVRGELFF.